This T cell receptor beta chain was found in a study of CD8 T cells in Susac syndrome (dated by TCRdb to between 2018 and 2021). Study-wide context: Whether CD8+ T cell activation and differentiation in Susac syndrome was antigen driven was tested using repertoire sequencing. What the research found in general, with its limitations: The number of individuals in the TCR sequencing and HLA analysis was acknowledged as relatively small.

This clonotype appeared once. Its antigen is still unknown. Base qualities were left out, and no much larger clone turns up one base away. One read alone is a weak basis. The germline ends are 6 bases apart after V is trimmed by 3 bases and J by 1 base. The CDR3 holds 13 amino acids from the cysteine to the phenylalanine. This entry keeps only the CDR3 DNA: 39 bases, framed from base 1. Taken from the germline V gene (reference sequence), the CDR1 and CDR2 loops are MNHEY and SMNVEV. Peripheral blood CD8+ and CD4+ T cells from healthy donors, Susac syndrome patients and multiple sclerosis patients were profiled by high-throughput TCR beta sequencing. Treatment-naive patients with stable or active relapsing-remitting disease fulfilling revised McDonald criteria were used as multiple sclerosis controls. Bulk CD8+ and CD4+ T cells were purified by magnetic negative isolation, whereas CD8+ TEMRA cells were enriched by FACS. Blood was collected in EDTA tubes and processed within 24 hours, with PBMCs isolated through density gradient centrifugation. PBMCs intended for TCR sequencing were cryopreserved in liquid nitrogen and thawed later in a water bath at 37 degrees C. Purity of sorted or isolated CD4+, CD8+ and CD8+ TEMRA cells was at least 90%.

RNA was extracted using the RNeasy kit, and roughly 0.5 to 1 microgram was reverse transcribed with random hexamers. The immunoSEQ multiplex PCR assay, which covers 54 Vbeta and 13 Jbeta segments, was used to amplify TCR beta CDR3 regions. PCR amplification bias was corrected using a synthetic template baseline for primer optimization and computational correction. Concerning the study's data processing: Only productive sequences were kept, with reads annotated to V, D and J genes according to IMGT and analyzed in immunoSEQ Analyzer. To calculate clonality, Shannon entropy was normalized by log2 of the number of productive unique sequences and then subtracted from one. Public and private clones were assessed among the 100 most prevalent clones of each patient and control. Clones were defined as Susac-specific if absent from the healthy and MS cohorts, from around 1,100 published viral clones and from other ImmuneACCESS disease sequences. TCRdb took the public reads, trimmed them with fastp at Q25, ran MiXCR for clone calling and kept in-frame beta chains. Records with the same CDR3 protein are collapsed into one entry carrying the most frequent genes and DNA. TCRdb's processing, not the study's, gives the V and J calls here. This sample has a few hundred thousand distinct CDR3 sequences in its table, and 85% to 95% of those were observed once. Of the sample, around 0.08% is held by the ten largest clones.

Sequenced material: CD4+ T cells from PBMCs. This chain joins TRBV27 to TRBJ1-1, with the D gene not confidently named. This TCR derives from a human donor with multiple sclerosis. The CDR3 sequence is CASSFHRNTEAFF. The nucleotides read TGTGCCAGCAGTTTTCATAGGAACACTGAAGCTTTCTTT.